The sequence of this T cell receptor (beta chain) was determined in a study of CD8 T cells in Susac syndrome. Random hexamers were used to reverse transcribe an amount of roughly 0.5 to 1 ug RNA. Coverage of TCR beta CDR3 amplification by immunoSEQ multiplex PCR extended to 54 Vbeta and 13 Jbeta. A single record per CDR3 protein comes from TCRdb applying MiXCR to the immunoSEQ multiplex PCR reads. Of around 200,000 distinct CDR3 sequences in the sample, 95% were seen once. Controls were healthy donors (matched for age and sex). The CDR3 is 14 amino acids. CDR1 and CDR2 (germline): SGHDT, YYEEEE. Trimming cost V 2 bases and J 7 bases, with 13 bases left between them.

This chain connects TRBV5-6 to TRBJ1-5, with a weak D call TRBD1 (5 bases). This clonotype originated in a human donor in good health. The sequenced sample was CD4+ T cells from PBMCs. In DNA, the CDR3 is TGTGCCAGCAGCTTATGGAGGGGCGGGCAGCCCCAGCATTTT. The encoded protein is CASSLWRGGQPQHF.